A single sample gave rise to the 21 T cell receptor beta chains below, sequenced in a study of patients and donors after allogeneic stem cell transplantation. TCRdb independently ran MiXCR on the RT-PCR reads; one entry per CDR3 protein. The sample contains 98,000 or so distinct CDR3 sequences, roughly 35% of which appear only once. The sequencing input was blood, either unsorted or a sorted T cell fraction (not recorded which). Receptor source: a human donor who was either an allogeneic HSCT recipient or a stem cell or donor lymphocyte infusion donor (not recorded which). It is not recorded whose cells these are; they may come from a transplant donor.

This clonotype was counted a few times. V usage is TRBV29-1 and J usage is TRBJ2-7, with D tentatively TRBD1 or TRBD2 (6 bases each). This CDR3 has 13 residues. V was cut by 6 bases and J by 4 bases, with 16 bases left in between. The germline V gene encodes CDR1 SQVTM and CDR2 ANQGSEA. The CDR3, as DNA: TGCAGCGTAAGGGGGGTAACAGGATACGAGCAGTACTTC. Translation: CSVRGVTGYEQYF.

This clonotype was counted between two and nine times. The chain uses TRBV24-1 and TRBJ1-2, with 7 bases fitting TRBD1. Germline V gives CDR1 KGHDR, CDR2 SFDVKD. This CDR3 comprises 16 residues. The trim removed 5 bases at V and 5 bases at J, leaving 13 bases unmatched. CDR3 region: CATSGGTADSRYGYTF. CDR3 DNA: TGTGCCACCAGTGGCGGGACAGCCGATTCTAGATATGGCTACACCTTC.

This clonotype was found a few times. In DNA, the CDR3 is TGTGCCAGCAGCTTAGTTGGCGGAACTAATGAAAAACTGTTTTTT. This gives the protein CASSLVGGTNEKLFF. The chain uses TRBV7-9 and TRBJ1-4, with D uncertain. CDR3 length equals 15 residues. CDR1 is SEHNR, CDR2 FQNEAQ, per germline (reference sequence). The V end lost 1 base, the J end lost 1 base, and 7 bases lay between the germline ends.

This clonotype was picked up a small number of times. The rearrangement uses TRBV29-1 and TRBJ2-1, with a weak D call TRBD1 (5 bases). Germline V gene sequence: CDR1 SQVTM, CDR2 ANQGSEA. The CDR3 sequence is 11 residues long. Trimming left V 3 bases short and J 15 bases short, with 15 bases between. This chain's CDR3 is CSVELQGIRFF. The CDR3 DNA reads as TGCAGCGTTGAGTTGCAGGGTATACGGTTCTTC.

In this sample, this clonotype turned up many times. V is TRBV19 and J is TRBJ2-1; 14 bases are shared with TRBD2. Germline lookup yields CDR1 LNHDA and CDR2 SQIVND (reference sequence). The CDR3 covers 15 residues. The V gene end was trimmed by 3 bases and the J gene end by 8 bases; junction bases not matched to a gene: 3. CDR3 DNA sequence: TGTGCCAGTAGTATGGGACTAGCGGGAGTGGATGAGCAGTTCTTC. Amino acid sequence: CASSMGLAGVDEQFF. Full variable domain (missing parts from reference TRBV19 and TRBJ2-1): DGGITQSPKYLFRKEGQNVTLSCEQNLNHDAMYWYRQDPGQGLRLIYYSQIVNDFQKGDIAEGYSVSREKKESFPLTVTSAQKNPTAFYLCASSMGLAGVDEQFFGPGTRLTVL.

This clonotype was seen more than once but under ten times. V and J are TRBV7-9 and TRBJ1-5; 9 nucleotides align to TRBD1. V lost 5 bases and J lost 7; bases outside the gene matches: 12. The CDR3 has 16 amino acids. Germline values: CDR1 SEHNR, CDR2 FQNEAQ (reference sequence). This chain's CDR3 is CASSRRDRDGEQPQHF. CDR3 DNA sequence: TGTGCCAGCAGCCGCCGGGACAGGGATGGAGAACAGCCCCAGCATTTT.

This chain joins TRBV24-1 and TRBJ2-3; 9 nucleotides agree with TRBD2. This CDR3 has 17 amino acids. J lost 3 bases, V lost 3 bases, and 9 bases had no gene match. From germline, CDR1 is KGHDR and CDR2 SFDVKD. CDR3 loop: CATSDPPGGRDTDTQYF. CDR3 DNA sequence: TGTGCCACCAGTGATCCCCCCGGCGGGAGGGATACAGATACGCAGTATTTT.

The chain links TRBV6-2 or TRBV6-3 to TRBJ2-5, with D possibly TRBD2 on 5 matching bases. Germline lookup yields CDR1 MNHEY and CDR2 SVGEGT. The V gene lost 5 bases and the J gene lost 0 bases, with 13 bases spanning the gap. CDR3 length equals 15 residues. The CDR3: CASSPGRGYQETQYF. The CDR3 region has the DNA TGTGCCAGCAGTCCAGGACGGGGATACCAAGAGACCCAGTACTTC.

Here the CDR3 DNA reads TGTGCCAGCAGCGCCGACTCCGGGACAGTCCAGTACTTC. This gives the protein CASSADSGTVQYF. The chain joins TRBV9 to TRBJ2-5; 7 nucleotides align to TRBD1. After removal of 3 bases from V and 10 bases from J, the junction contained 9 bases not matched to a gene. The germline CDR1 and CDR2 sequences are SGDLS and YYNGEE. CDR3 size: 13 residues. The full variable domain, in which reference TRBV9 and TRBJ2-5 provide the parts outside the CDR3, is DSGVTQTPKHLITATGQRVTLRCSPRSGDLSVYWYQQSLDQGLQFLIQYYNGEERAKGNILERFSAQQFPDLHSELNLSSLELGDSALYFCASSADSGTVQYFGPGTRLLVL.

This chain connects TRBV2 to TRBJ2-7; 7 nucleotides align to TRBD1. Germline V gives CDR1 SNHLY, CDR2 FYNNEI. CDR3 length equals 14 residues. J gave up 3 bases and V 6 bases, and 8 bases lay outside the gene matches. As DNA, the CDR3 is TGTGCCAGCAGCCTCGACAGGGCCTTCTACGAGCAGTACTTC. Protein sequence: CASSLDRAFYEQYF.

This sequence joins TRBV14 and TRBJ1-2, with TRBD1 as a possible D gene (5 bases). The V and J ends lost 4 bases and 4 bases respectively, with 10 bases between them. From germline, CDR1 is SGHDN and CDR2 FVKESK. CDR3 length: 13 residues. The CDR3 reads CASSRQGRYGYTF. The CDR3 DNA is TGTGCCAGCAGCCGGCAGGGTCGCTATGGCTACACCTTC. Full variable domain (missing parts from reference TRBV14 and TRBJ1-2): EAGVTQFPSHSVIEKGQTVTLRCDPISGHDNLYWYRRVMGKEIKFLLHFVKESKQDESGMPNNRFLAERTGGTYSTLKVQPAELEDSGVYFCASSRQGRYGYTFGSGTRLTVV.

The chain couples TRBV28 to TRBJ2-7; no clear D gene. Trimming took off 2 bases at V and 2 bases at J, with 7 bases between the two ends. CDR1 MDHEN and CDR2 SYDVKM come from the germline V gene. CDR3 length: 13 amino acids. The CDR3 loop is CASSLRRPYEQYF. As DNA, the CDR3 is TGTGCCAGCAGTTTAAGGAGACCCTACGAGCAGTACTTC.

J is TRBJ1-4 and V is TRBV4-1; D possibly corresponds to TRBD1 (5 bases). This CDR3 has 16 residues. Germline V gene data show CDR1 as MGHRA and CDR2 as YSYEKL. The V gene lost 3 bases and the J gene lost 4 bases, with 15 bases spanning the gap. The CDR3 reads CASSHPIRDRNEKLFF. The CDR3 nucleotides are TGCGCCAGCAGCCACCCCATTAGGGACCGTAATGAAAAACTGTTTTTT.

The V and J genes are TRBV9 and TRBJ2-3; 9 nucleotides agree with TRBD2. The CDR3 covers 16 residues. The junction had 6 bases not matched to a gene; V was cut back by 0 bases and J by 4 bases. Germline CDR1 and CDR2: SGDLS and YYNGEE. This CDR3 reads CASSVDSGSAPDTQYF. CDR3 sequence (DNA): TGTGCCAGCAGCGTAGATAGCGGGAGTGCGCCAGATACGCAGTATTTT.

The chain couples TRBV20-1 to TRBJ1-1, with 9 positions matching TRBD1. Trimming took 2 bases from V and 6 from J; bases not matched to a gene: 7. This CDR3 contains 14 residues. Germline assignment: CDR1 DFQATT and CDR2 SNEGSKA (reference sequence). The CDR3 sequence: CSARSHRGRAEAFF. CDR3 sequence (DNA): TGCAGTGCTAGATCCCACAGGGGGCGAGCTGAAGCTTTCTTT.

This clonotype was detected only a few times. The V call is TRBV18, the J call TRBJ1-2; no clear D gene. V shed 1 base and J shed 2 bases, with 8 bases lying between them. Germline CDR1 and CDR2: KGHSH and LQKENI. CDR3 size: 14 residues. The DNA for the CDR3 is TGTGCCAGCTCACCACTTGACACCAACTATGGCTACACCTTC. Amino acid sequence: CASSPLDTNYGYTF. Drawing the rest from reference TRBV18 and TRBJ1-2, the complete variable domain is NAGVMQNPRHLVRRRGQEARLRCSPMKGHSHVYWYRQLPEEGLKFMVYLQKENIIDESGMPKERFSAEFPKEGPSILRIQQVVRGDSAAYFCASSPLDTNYGYTFGSGTRLTVV.

The chain carries TRBV6-2 or TRBV6-3 and TRBJ1-5; TRBD1 might be the D (5 bases). The CDR3 is 13 amino acids. The V gene lost 6 bases and the J gene lost 5 bases, with 11 bases spanning the gap. CDR1 MNHEY and CDR2 SVGEGT come from the germline V gene. The CDR3 DNA is TGTGCCAGCAGACCGGGACGGTATCAGCCCCAGCATTTT. This sequence encodes CASRPGRYQPQHF.

The rearrangement links TRBV18 to TRBJ2-7, with unresolved D. This CDR3 is 18 amino acids long. V shed 2 bases and J shed 1 base, with 21 bases lying between them. CDR1 is KGHSH and CDR2 is LQKENI in the germline V gene. In DNA, the CDR3 is TGTGCCAGCTCACCATTACACGGAAACCAATACAGATCCTACGAGCAGTACTTC. Protein: CASSPLHGNQYRSYEQYF.

The rearrangement uses TRBV6-5 and TRBJ2-3; 11 nucleotides align to TRBD1. Germline trimming cut 4 bases from V and 4 bases from J; bases unmatched to any gene: 7. Germline CDR1 reads MNHEY; CDR2 reads SVGAGI. The CDR3 sequence is 16 residues long. The CDR3 DNA reads as TGTGCCAGCAGTTTTGGACAGGGGGCAAGCCCAGATACGCAGTATTTT. This translates into CASSFGQGASPDTQYF.

The rearrangement links TRBV7-2 to TRBJ1-1; no clear D. CDR3 length equals 16 residues. V lost 0 bases to trimming and J lost 4 bases, with 15 bases between them. Germline-derived CDR1 and CDR2 are SGHTA and FQGNSA. CDR3 nucleotides: TGTGCCAGCAGCTTAGCCGCCTTGGGAGGTGGCACTGAAGCTTTCTTT. It specifies CASSLAALGGGTEAFF. Variable domain in full (rest from reference TRBV7-2 and TRBJ1-1): GAGVSQSPSNKVTEKGKDVELRCDPISGHTALYWYRQSLGQGLEFLIYFQGNSAPDKSGLPSDRFSAERTGGSVSTLTIQRTQQEDSAVYLCASSLAALGGGTEAFFGQGTRLTVV.

This rearrangement joins TRBV29-1 to TRBJ1-2; 8 nucleotides agree with TRBD1. Germline lookup yields CDR1 SQVTM and CDR2 ANQGSEA. The CDR3 has 13 amino acids. Trimming removed 5 bases from V and 3 bases from J; junction bases left unmatched: 5. CDR3 amino acids: CSVLRTGHYGYTF. The DNA for the CDR3 is TGCAGCGTTCTCCGGACAGGGCACTATGGCTACACCTTC.